The 10 T cell receptor beta chains presented below share a single source sample, sequenced in a study of regulatory T cells in long-lasting Graves disease. HTBI primers from iRepertoire and Arm-PCR of CDR3 regions yielded the TCR beta libraries. In TCRdb, the multiplex PCR reads were re-called with MiXCR into one record per CDR3 protein. The table lists 450,000 to 600,000 distinct CDR3 sequences, around 15% of them singletons. The time point: newly diagnosed GD, antithyroid drugs for less than 3 months. PBMCs provided the RNA from which the TCR library was made. This sample was shared with a second study, whose subject was T cells in Graves' hyperthyroidism and ophthalmopathy.

The sequencing used peripheral blood mononuclear cells (PBMCs), collected at new diagnosis, from a patient treated with antithyroid drugs. Receptors were obtained from a man between 40 and 49 years old with Graves disease.

There are many counts of this clonotype. The chain joins TRBV5-1 to TRBJ1-1; D might be TRBD1 (6 bases). Trimming removed 7 bases from V and 3 bases from J, with 10 bases in between. Per germline, CDR1 SGHRS and CDR2 YFSETQ. The CDR3 is made up of 12 amino acids. CDR3 in amino acids: CASGYRDTEAFF. The CDR3 nucleotides are TGCGCCAGCGGCTACAGGGACACTGAAGCTTTCTTT.

In regard to this clonotype: A far larger clone is a single base away, which makes a read error likely. CDR3 nucleotide sequence: TGTGCCAGCAGTGATCGGAGGAGCACAGATACGCAGTATTTT. Protein sequence: CASSDRRSTDTQYF. The rearrangement links TRBV6-1 to TRBJ2-3; perhaps TRBD2 as D (5 bases). V shed 3 bases and J shed 0 bases, with 7 bases lying between them. CDR3 length equals 14 residues. CDR1 is MNHNS, CDR2 SASEGT, per germline.

This clonotype was recorded many times. The rearrangement uses TRBV20-1 and TRBJ2-1, with D uncertain. With 0 bases removed from V and 4 bases from J, the gap between germline ends came to 19 bases. The CDR3 is made up of 17 amino acids. Germline V CDR1 and CDR2: DFQATT, SNEGSKA (reference sequence). Here the CDR3 DNA reads TGCAGTGCTAGAGAGTCTAAAGGAGCGCCCCGATACAATGAGCAGTTCTTC. This translates into CSARESKGAPRYNEQFF.

This clonotype was seen ten or more times. The chain has TRBV20-1 and TRBJ2-7; D is perhaps TRBD1 (5 bases). This CDR3 contains 13 residues. The germline V gene encodes CDR1 DFQATT and CDR2 SNEGSKA (reference sequence). The V end was cut by 6 bases, the J end by 5 bases, with 17 bases between. The CDR3, as DNA: TGCAGTGCCACGGACATCGTTATGCACGAGCAGTACTTC. It codes for CSATDIVMHEQYF.

The table lists this clonotype with many counts. The chain uses TRBV30 and TRBJ2-7; 9 nucleotides match TRBD2. Germline assignment: CDR1 GTSNPN and CDR2 SVGIG (reference sequence). J was trimmed by 5 bases and V by 0 bases; bases with no gene match: 8. This CDR3 contains 15 residues. In DNA form, the CDR3 reads TGTGCCTGGAGTGTAGGTAGCGGGAGTACCGACGAGCAGTACTTC. This gives the protein CAWSVGSGSTDEQYF.

This clonotype appeared many times. In DNA form, the CDR3 reads TGTGCCAGCAGTTTACCGGGGGAGACTAACTATGGCTACACCTTC. As protein: CASSLPGETNYGYTF. The V gene is TRBV28, the J gene TRBJ1-2, with D possibly matching TRBD1 (5 bases). Germline lookup yields CDR1 MDHEN and CDR2 SYDVKM. This CDR3 has 15 residues. The V gene lost 2 bases and the J gene lost 0 bases, with 10 bases spanning the gap.

This clonotype was detected many times. V and J are TRBV6-1 and TRBJ1-1; D unresolved. Germline-derived CDR1 and CDR2 are MNHNS and SASEGT. V was clipped by 5 bases and J by 6 bases, with 10 bases between them. The CDR3 has 12 residues. The CDR3 protein is CASSLLTPEAFF. The CDR3 DNA follows: TGTGCCAGCAGTCTTCTCACACCTGAAGCTTTCTTT.

V is TRBV28 and J is TRBJ1-5; no clear D gene. V lost 5 bases and J 2 bases, leaving 19 bases between the germline ends. The CDR3 is 17 residues long. Germline V gene lookup returns CDR1 MDHEN and CDR2 SYDVKM. The CDR3, as DNA: TGTGCCAGCAGTCCCCCGATTTCCGGGTCGGGCAATCAGCCCCAGCATTTT. Protein: CASSPPISGSGNQPQHF.

Concerning this clonotype itself: Just one base apart from a much larger clone, this may be a read error. This rearrangement joins TRBV12-3 or TRBV12-4 to TRBJ2-1, with D maybe TRBD1 (6 bases). This CDR3 region has 12 residues. The CDR3 loop reads CVSSLAGVEQFF. CDR3 sequence (DNA): TGTGTCAGCAGTTTAGCAGGGGTTGAGCAGTTCTTC.

A few counts support this clonotype. This sequence joins TRBV4-2 and TRBJ2-1, with 14 nucleotides matching TRBD2. Germline values: CDR1 LGHNA, CDR2 YNFKEQ. V was clipped by 5 bases and J by 10 bases; unmatched bases: 1. The CDR3 is 13 amino acids. CDR3 nucleotides: TGTGCCAGCAGCGGACTAGCGGGAGGCGAGCAGTTCTTC. Translating it yields CASSGLAGGEQFF.